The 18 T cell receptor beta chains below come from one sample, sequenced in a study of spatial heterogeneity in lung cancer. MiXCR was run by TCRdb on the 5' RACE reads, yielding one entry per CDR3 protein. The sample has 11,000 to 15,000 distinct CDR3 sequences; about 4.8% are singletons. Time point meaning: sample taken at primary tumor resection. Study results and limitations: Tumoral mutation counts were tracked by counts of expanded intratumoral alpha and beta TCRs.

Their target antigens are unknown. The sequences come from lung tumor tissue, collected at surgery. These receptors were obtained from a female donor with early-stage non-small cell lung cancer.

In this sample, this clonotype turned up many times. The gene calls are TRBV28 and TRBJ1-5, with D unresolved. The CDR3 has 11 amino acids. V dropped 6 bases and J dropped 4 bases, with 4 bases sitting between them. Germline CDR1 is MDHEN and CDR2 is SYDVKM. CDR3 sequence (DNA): TGTGCCAGCAGCCGTAATCAGCCCCAGCATTTT. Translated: CASSRNQPQHF.

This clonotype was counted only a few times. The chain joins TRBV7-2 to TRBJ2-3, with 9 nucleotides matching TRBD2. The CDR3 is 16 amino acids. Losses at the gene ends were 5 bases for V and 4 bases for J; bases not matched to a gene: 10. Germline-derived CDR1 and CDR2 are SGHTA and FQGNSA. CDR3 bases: TGTGCCAGCAGCCCCAAACCGGGACTAGCTTCAGATACGCAGTATTTT. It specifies CASSPKPGLASDTQYF. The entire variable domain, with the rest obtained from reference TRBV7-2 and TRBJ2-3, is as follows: GAGVSQSPSNKVTEKGKDVELRCDPISGHTALYWYRQSLGQGLEFLIYFQGNSAPDKSGLPSDRFSAERTGGSVSTLTIQRTQQEDSAVYLCASSPKPGLASDTQYFGPGTRLTVL.

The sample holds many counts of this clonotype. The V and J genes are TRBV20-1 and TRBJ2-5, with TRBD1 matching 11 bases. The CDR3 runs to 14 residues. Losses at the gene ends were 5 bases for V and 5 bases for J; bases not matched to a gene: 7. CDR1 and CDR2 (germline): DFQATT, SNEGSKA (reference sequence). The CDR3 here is CSAPDRGRGETQYF. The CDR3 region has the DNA TGCAGTGCTCCGGACAGGGGGCGCGGTGAGACCCAGTACTTC.

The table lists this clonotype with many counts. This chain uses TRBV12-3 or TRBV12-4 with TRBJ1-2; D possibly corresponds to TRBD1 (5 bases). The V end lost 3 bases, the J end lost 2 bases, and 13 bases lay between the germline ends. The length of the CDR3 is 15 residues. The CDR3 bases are TGTGCCAGCAGTTTCCAGGGAGTGGGGAACTATGGCTACACCTTC. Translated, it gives CASSFQGVGNYGYTF.

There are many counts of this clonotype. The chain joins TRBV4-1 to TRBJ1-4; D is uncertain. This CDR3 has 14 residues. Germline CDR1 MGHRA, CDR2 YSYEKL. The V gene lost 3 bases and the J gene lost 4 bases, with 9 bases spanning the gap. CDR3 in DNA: TGCGCCAGCAGCCAGGTGGCGCTTAATGAAAAACTGTTTTTT. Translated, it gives CASSQVALNEKLFF.

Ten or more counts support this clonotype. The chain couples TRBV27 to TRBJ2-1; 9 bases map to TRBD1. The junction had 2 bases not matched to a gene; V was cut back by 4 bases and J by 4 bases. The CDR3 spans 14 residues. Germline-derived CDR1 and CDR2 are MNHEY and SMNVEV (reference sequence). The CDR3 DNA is TGTGCCAGCAGTTCCGGACAGGGGTACAATGAGCAGTTCTTC. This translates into CASSSGQGYNEQFF.

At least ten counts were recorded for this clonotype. This CDR3 is CASSLAHNNEQFF. The CDR3 DNA follows: TGCGCCAGCAGCTTGGCACACAACAATGAGCAGTTCTTC. The rearrangement joins TRBV5-1 to TRBJ2-1, with D hard to call. The germline V gene has CDR1 SGHRS and CDR2 YFSETQ. The CDR3 is 13 amino acids. V dropped 0 bases and J dropped 5 bases, with 6 bases sitting between them.

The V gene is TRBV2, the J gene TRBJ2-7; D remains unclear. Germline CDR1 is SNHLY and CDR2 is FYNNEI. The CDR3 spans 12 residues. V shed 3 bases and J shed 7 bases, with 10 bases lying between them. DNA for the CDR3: TGTGCCAGCAGTGACCGCGCCTCTGAGCAGTACTTC. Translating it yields CASSDRASEQYF.

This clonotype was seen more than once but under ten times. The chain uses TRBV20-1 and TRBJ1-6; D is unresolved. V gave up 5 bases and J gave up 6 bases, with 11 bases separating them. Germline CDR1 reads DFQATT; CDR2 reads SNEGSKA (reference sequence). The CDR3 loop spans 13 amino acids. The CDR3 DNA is TGCAGTGCTCCGGGATCAACTAATTCACCCCTCCACTTT. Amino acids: CSAPGSTNSPLHF.

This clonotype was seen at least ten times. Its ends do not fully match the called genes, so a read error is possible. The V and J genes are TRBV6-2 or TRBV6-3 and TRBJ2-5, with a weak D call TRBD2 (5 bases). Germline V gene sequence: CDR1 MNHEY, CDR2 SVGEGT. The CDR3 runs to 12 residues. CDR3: CASSYAWETHYF. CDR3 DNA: TGTGCCAGCAGTTACGCCTGGGAGACCCATTACTTC.

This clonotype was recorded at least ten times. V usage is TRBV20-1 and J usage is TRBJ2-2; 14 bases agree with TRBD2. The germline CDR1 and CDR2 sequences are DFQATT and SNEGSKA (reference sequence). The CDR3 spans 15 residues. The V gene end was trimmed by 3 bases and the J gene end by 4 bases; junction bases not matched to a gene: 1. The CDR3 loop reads CSARTSGGGTGELFF. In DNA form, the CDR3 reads TGCAGTGCTAGGACTAGCGGGGGGGGCACCGGGGAGCTGTTTTTT.

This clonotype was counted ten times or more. The CDR3 here is CASSLRTAYTDTQYF. The CDR3 bases are TGTGCCAGCAGCTTGAGGACAGCTTACACAGATACGCAGTATTTT. This sequence joins TRBV5-6 and TRBJ2-3; tentative D call: TRBD1 (6 bases). Germline values: CDR1 SGHDT, CDR2 YYEEEE. The CDR3 covers 15 residues. Trimming shortened V by 1 base and J by 2 bases, and 11 bases separated the two germline ends.

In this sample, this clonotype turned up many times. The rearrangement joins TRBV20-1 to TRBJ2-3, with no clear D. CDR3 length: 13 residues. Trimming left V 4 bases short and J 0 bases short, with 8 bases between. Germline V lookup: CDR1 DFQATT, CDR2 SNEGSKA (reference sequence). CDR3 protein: CSAMWTSTDTQYF. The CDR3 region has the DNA TGCAGTGCTATGTGGACCAGCACAGATACGCAGTATTTT.

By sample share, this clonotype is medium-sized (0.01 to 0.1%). CDR3 in amino acids: CASSQTGTEAFF. CDR3 bases: TGTGCCAGCAGTCAGACGGGGACTGAAGCTTTCTTT. The chain is built from TRBV12-3 or TRBV12-4 and TRBJ1-1; D is undetermined. CDR3 length equals 12 residues. The V gene lost 5 bases and the J gene lost 5 bases, with 9 bases spanning the gap.

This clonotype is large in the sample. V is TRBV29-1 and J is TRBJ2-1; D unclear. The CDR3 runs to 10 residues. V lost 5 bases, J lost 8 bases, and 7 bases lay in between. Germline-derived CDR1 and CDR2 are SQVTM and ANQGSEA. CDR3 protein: CSVWADEQFF. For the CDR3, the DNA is TGCAGCGTTTGGGCGGATGAGCAGTTCTTC.

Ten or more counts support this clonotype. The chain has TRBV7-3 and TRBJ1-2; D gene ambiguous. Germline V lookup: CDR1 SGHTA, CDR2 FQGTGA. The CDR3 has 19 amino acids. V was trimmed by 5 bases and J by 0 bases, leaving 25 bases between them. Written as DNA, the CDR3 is TGTGCCAGCAGCATAAGTCACAGCCGCTCATCCAATCCTAACTATGGCTACACCTTC. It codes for CASSISHSRSSNPNYGYTF.

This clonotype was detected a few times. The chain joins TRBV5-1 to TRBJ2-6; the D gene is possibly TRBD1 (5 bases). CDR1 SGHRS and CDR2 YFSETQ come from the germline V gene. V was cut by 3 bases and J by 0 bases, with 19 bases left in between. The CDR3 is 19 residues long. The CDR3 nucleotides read TGCGCCAGCAGCTCGCAGGCTCGGACAAGGGCCTCTGGGGCCAACGTCCTGACTTTC. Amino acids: CASSSQARTRASGANVLTF.

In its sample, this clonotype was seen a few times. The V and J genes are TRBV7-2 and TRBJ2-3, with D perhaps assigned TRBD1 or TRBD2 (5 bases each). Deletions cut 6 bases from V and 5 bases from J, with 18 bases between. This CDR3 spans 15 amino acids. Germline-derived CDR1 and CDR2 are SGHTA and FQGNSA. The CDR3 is CASRPGTGHLDTQYF. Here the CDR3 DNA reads TGTGCCAGCAGACCCGGGACCGGGCATCTAGATACGCAGTATTTT. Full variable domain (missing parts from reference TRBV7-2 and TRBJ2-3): GAGVSQSPSNKVTEKGKDVELRCDPISGHTALYWYRQSLGQGLEFLIYFQGNSAPDKSGLPSDRFSAERTGGSVSTLTIQRTQQEDSAVYLCASRPGTGHLDTQYFGPGTRLTVL.